The 16 T cell receptor beta chains below come from one sample, sequenced in a study of blood T cell repertoires in COVID-19. The table came from immunoSEQ multiplex PCR; TCRdb's copy has only in-frame clones and leaves some out. The sample includes 350,000 to 450,000 clones, around 85% seen only once; the top ten take more than 3%. The specimen sequenced was peripheral blood. All receptors derive from a woman aged 18-29 years with acute or convalescent COVID-19.

V is TRBV21-1 and J is TRBJ2-2; TRBD1, the D gene given by the table, was not confirmed from the DNA. TRBV21-1 is labeled a pseudogene. The CDR3 totals 16 residues. CDR3 bases: TGTGCCAGCAGCAAAAGCAGGGACACCGACACCGGGGAGCTGTTTTTT. It yields the protein CASSKSRDTDTGELFF.

The chain recombines TRBV30 with TRBJ1-2, with 10 bases lining up with TRBD1. CDR1 is GTSNPN, CDR2 SVGIG, per germline (reference sequence). The trim removed 7 bases at V and 8 bases at J, leaving 19 bases unmatched. The CDR3 runs to 16 residues. The CDR3 loop reads CAYTRDRGPPGGGYTF. CDR3 coding DNA: TGTGCCTACACCCGGGACAGGGGCCCCCCGGGTGGAGGCTACACCTTC. Full variable domain (outside the CDR3, taken from reference TRBV30 and TRBJ1-2): SQTIHQWPATLVQPVGSPLSLECTVEGTSNPNLYWYRQAAGRGLQLLFYSVGIGQISSEVPQNLSASRPQDRQFILSSKKLLLSDSGFYLCAYTRDRGPPGGGYTFGSGTRLTVV.

This clone was counted once. The gene calls are TRBV14 and TRBJ2-7; D gene ambiguous. The CDR3 has 11 amino acids. Germline CDR1 reads SGHDN; CDR2 reads FVKESK. Between the trimmed V and J ends, which lost 6 bases and 6 bases, there was a span of 9 bases. The CDR3 protein is CASRGASEQYF. The CDR3 DNA is TGTGCCAGCAGAGGAGCTAGCGAGCAGTACTTC.

The chain couples TRBV6-6 to TRBJ1-5, with 8 bases fitting TRBD1. CDR1 is MNHNY, CDR2 SVGAGI, per germline (reference sequence). There are 16 residues in the CDR3. The junction had 6 bases not matched to a gene; V was cut back by 5 bases and J by 0 bases. CDR3 protein: CASSQGARYSNQPQHF. CDR3 DNA: TGTGCCAGCAGTCAGGGGGCTCGGTATAGCAATCAGCCCCAGCATTTT.

This CDR3 reads CASSRTSGAILGNEQFF. The CDR3 bases are TGTGCCAGCAGCAGGACTAGCGGAGCGATTCTTGGCAATGAGCAGTTCTTC. The chain carries TRBV7-6 and TRBJ2-1; 10 bases match TRBD2. Germline V gene lookup returns CDR1 SGHVS and CDR2 FNYEAQ. Trimming cost V 5 bases and J 6 bases; bases outside gene matches: 13. The CDR3 covers 17 residues.

In its sample, this clone was seen once. The V call is TRBV7-6, the J call TRBJ2-3; 9 bases map to TRBD2. CDR1 and CDR2 from the germline V gene are SGHVS and FNYEAQ. This CDR3 region has 16 residues. Trimming removed 4 bases from V and 1 base from J; junction bases left unmatched: 6. The CDR3 sequence is CASSSRGGLGTDTQYF. In DNA form, the CDR3 reads TGTGCCAGCAGCTCGCGGGGGGGCCTTGGCACAGATACGCAGTATTTT.

The V gene is TRBV19, the J gene TRBJ1-1, with 10 bases lining up with TRBD1. Germline trimming cut 8 bases from V and 6 bases from J; bases unmatched to any gene: 6. CDR3 length: 13 residues. Per the germline V gene, CDR1 is LNHDA and CDR2 is SQIVND (reference sequence). The CDR3 spells CASSDRGDPEAFF. The CDR3 DNA reads TGTGCCAGTTCGGACAGGGGGGATCCTGAAGCTTTCTTT.

The chain employs TRBV5-5 and TRBJ2-1, with 12 bases matching TRBD2. Unmatched junction bases numbered 10, after V lost 4 bases and J lost 8 bases. CDR3 size: 16 residues. Looked up from germline, CDR1 is SGHKS and CDR2 is YYEKEE (reference sequence). The CDR3 region has the DNA TGTGCCAGCAGCGGGGAGACGACTAGCGGGAGTTATGAGCAGTTCTTC. Its translation is CASSGETTSGSYEQFF.

The chain joins TRBV5-4 to TRBJ2-7, with D maybe TRBD2 (5 bases). Germline CDR1 is SGHNT and CDR2 is YYREEE (reference sequence). The V end lost 7 bases, the J end lost 6 bases, and 14 bases lay between the germline ends. The CDR3 is made up of 12 amino acids. CDR3 bases: TGTGCCAGCGGCGGTGAGGGTCCCGAGCAGTACTTC. Its protein is CASGGEGPEQYF.

V usage is TRBV5-6 and J usage is TRBJ2-7, with TRBD1 matching 9 bases. Per germline, CDR1 SGHDT and CDR2 YYEEEE. The CDR3 runs to 16 residues. V was pared by 2 bases and J by 3 bases, with 9 bases of the junction left unmatched. This CDR3 reads CASSLSPGTGIYEQYF. DNA for the CDR3: TGTGCCAGCAGCTTAAGTCCCGGGACAGGGATCTACGAGCAGTACTTC.

This clone has more than one count but fewer than ten. V gene TRBV9 combines with J gene TRBJ2-7, with a possible D match to TRBD1 (8 bases). Trimming removed 4 bases at V and 6 bases at J, with 14 bases between. Germline V lookup: CDR1 SGDLS, CDR2 YYNGEE. The CDR3 loop spans 13 amino acids. The CDR3 region is CASSTTGGVEQYF. CDR3 DNA: TGTGCCAGCAGCACCACAGGGGGGGTCGAGCAGTACTTC.

This CDR3 reads CASSVDRGSRETQYF. CDR3 coding DNA: TGTGCCAGCAGCGTAGATCGAGGGAGTCGGGAGACCCAGTACTTC. The V call is TRBV9, the J call TRBJ2-5; the D gene is possibly TRBD2 (5 bases). The CDR3 contains 15 residues. Deletions cut 0 bases from V and 5 bases from J, with 14 bases between. In germline, CDR1 is SGDLS, CDR2 YYNGEE.

The chain is built from TRBV19 and TRBJ1-5; TRBD1 is a possible D gene (5 bases). The germline V gene has CDR1 LNHDA and CDR2 SQIVND (reference sequence). CDR3 size: 15 residues. Trimming took 5 bases from V and 1 from J, leaving 12 bases between them. The DNA of the CDR3 is TGTGCCAGTAGTGGGCGGGGCAGCAGCAATCAGCCCCAGCATTTT. It is translated as CASSGRGSSNQPQHF.

J is TRBJ2-5 and V is TRBV18; D is possibly TRBD1 (5 bases). Per germline, CDR1 KGHSH and CDR2 LQKENI. V was shortened by 3 bases and J by 4 bases, with 18 bases between the two germline ends. The CDR3 has 16 residues. CDR3 sequence reads: CASSPWTRRQTETQYF. CDR3 bases: TGTGCCAGCTCACCCTGGACGAGGAGACAGACAGAGACCCAGTACTTC.

This clone showed up just once. CDR3: CASSPHFQAYEQYF. CDR3 nucleotide sequence: TGCGCCAGCTCCCCTCATTTTCAGGCTTACGAGCAGTACTTC. V is TRBV5-1 and J is TRBJ2-7; D ambiguous. The CDR3 length is 14 residues. The ends were cut back, 7 bases at V and 4 bases at J, with 18 bases in the middle. Germline V gives CDR1 SGHRS, CDR2 YFSETQ.

The chain is built from TRBV6-4 and TRBJ2-7, with TRBD1 matching 8 bases. V lost 5 bases to trimming and J lost 3 bases; unmatched junction nucleotides: 3. The CDR3 extends over 13 amino acids. CDR1 MRHNA and CDR2 SNTAGT come from the germline V gene. This chain's CDR3 is CASSPDRVYEQYF. CDR3 bases: TGTGCCAGCAGTCCGGACAGGGTCTACGAGCAGTACTTC.